The 7 T cell receptor beta chains listed next were all sequenced from one sample in a study of cytomegalovirus exposure and HLA in healthy donors. Primers included in the PCR were 60 Vbeta and 13 Jbeta primers. Clones were sequenced by immunoSEQ multiplex PCR, and TCRdb holds only the in-frame ones, with some missing. The sample holds under 200,000 clones, roughly 80% seen once. Sequencing was carried out using PBMCs. These receptors were taken from a young woman in good health and CMV-seronegative.

The chain joins TRBV5-4 to TRBJ2-3, with 10 bases aligning to TRBD2. This CDR3 is built from 16 residues. The junction had 4 bases not matched to a gene; V was cut back by 3 bases and J by 0 bases. CDR1 SGHNT and CDR2 YYREEE come from the germline V gene (reference sequence). CDR3 sequence: CASSWGAGGSTDTQYF. The CDR3 region has the DNA TGTGCCAGCAGCTGGGGAGCGGGGGGGAGCACAGATACGCAGTATTTT. The full variable domain, in which reference TRBV5-4 and TRBJ2-3 provide the parts outside the CDR3, is ETGVTQSPTHLIKTRGQQVTLRCSSQSGHNTVSWYQQALGQGPQFIFQYYREEENGRGNFPPRFSGLQFPNYSSELNVNALELDDSALYLCASSWGAGGSTDTQYFGPGTRLTVL.

The rearrangement uses TRBV18 and TRBJ1-1; D may be TRBD1 (5 bases). Trimming removed 1 base from V and 3 bases from J, with 12 bases in between. Per germline, CDR1 KGHSH and CDR2 LQKENI. This CDR3 is built from 15 residues. Here the CDR3 DNA reads TGTGCCAGCTCACCACAGAGACAGCCGGACACTGAAGCTTTCTTT. It codes for CASSPQRQPDTEAFF.

Details on this clone: Other nucleotide sequences from this sample produce the same CDR3. CDR3 region: CASSTGGNQPQHF. CDR3 bases: TGTGCCAGTAGTACCGGGGGGAATCAGCCCCAGCATTTT. The V gene is TRBV19, the J gene TRBJ1-5, with D maybe TRBD1 (5 bases). Trimming took off 4 bases at V and 4 bases at J, with 8 bases between the two ends. The length of the CDR3 is 13 residues. The germline V gene has CDR1 LNHDA and CDR2 SQIVND (reference sequence).

This chain uses TRBV6-5 with TRBJ2-7, with 7 bases that match TRBD2. J was trimmed by 4 bases and V by 5 bases; bases with no gene match: 11. Germline CDR1 reads MNHEY; CDR2 reads SVGAGI. This CDR3 is built from 15 residues. Here the CDR3 reads CASSKPGLTQYEQYF. The CDR3 DNA is TGTGCCAGCAGTAAACCGGGACTAACCCAGTACGAGCAGTACTTC.

The CDR3 coding sequence is TGTGCCAGCAGTGGTGCGGGCCAAGAGACCCAGTACTTC. As protein: CASSGAGQETQYF. V is TRBV25-1 and J is TRBJ2-5, with a possible D match to TRBD2 (5 bases). The CDR3 has 13 residues. The V end lost 4 bases, the J end lost 1 base, and 7 bases lay between the germline ends. CDR1 and CDR2 (germline): MGHDK, SYGVNS.

The rearrangement joins TRBV6-5 to TRBJ2-1, with D hard to call. CDR1 and CDR2 (germline): MNHEY, SVGAGI. V shed 9 bases and J shed 3 bases, with 12 bases lying between them. The CDR3 is made up of 13 amino acids. DNA of the CDR3: TGTGCCAGTCTGAAGCCCAACTACAATGAGCAGTTCTTC. Amino acid sequence: CASLKPNYNEQFF.

This sequence joins TRBV2 and TRBJ2-7; 14 nucleotides match TRBD2. The J segment lost 6 bases and the V segment lost 9 bases, leaving 7 bases of the junction unmatched. CDR1 is SNHLY, CDR2 FYNNEI, per germline. This CDR3 comprises 14 residues. The CDR3 bases are TGTGCCAGTCGACTAGCGGGAGGGTCTCCCGAGCAGTACTTC. Its protein product is CASRLAGGSPEQYF.